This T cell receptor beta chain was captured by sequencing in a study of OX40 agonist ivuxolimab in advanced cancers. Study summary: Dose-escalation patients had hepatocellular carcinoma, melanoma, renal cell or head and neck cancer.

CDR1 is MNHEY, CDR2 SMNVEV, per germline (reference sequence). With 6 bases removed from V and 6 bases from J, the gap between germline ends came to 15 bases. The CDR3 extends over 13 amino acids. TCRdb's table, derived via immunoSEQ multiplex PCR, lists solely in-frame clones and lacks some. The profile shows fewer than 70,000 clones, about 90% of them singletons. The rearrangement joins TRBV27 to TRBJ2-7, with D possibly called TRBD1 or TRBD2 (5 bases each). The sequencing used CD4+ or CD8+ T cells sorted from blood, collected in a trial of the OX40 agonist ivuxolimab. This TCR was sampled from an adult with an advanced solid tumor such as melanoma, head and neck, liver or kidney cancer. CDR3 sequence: CASSQTGLGEQYF. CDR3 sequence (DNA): TGTGCCAGCAGCCAAACGGGGCTAGGCGAGCAGTACTTC.